Listed here are 18 T cell receptor beta chains from one sample, sequenced in a study of blood T cells in healthy people across ages. Primed by a sample-barcoded 5' primer and a J-beta primer mix, a second PCR proceeded for roughly 7 to 12 cycles. TCRdb passed the 5' RACE reads through MiXCR, listing each CDR3 protein once. The sample has approximately 850,000 distinct CDR3 sequences, about three fifths seen once. The sample comprised blood. The receptors derive from a young man in good health.

This chain joins TRBV28 and TRBJ2-3, with D tentatively TRBD2 (6 bases). The V end lost 11 bases, the J end lost 1 base, and 10 bases lay between the germline ends. This CDR3 has 12 residues. The germline gives CDR1 MDHEN, CDR2 SYDVKM. This CDR3 is CASASGTDTQYF. For the CDR3, the DNA is TGTGCCTCCGCTAGCGGCACAGATACGCAGTATTTT.

The chain combines TRBV6-1 with TRBJ2-7, with D tentatively TRBD1 (6 bases). V dropped 7 bases and J dropped 4 bases, with 23 bases sitting between them. Germline V gene lookup returns CDR1 MNHNS and CDR2 SASEGT. The CDR3 has 16 residues. In DNA, the CDR3 is TGTGCCAGCACCCCTTTACTCGGCGGACAGAATTACGAGCAGTACTTC. It specifies CASTPLLGGQNYEQYF.

The chain uses TRBV20-1 and TRBJ2-1; the match to TRBD2 covers 8 bases. This CDR3 has 16 amino acids. V lost 3 bases to trimming and J lost 5 bases; unmatched junction nucleotides: 12. Germline CDR1 reads DFQATT; CDR2 reads SNEGSKA (reference sequence). The CDR3 region is CSASRISGSLNNEQFF. The CDR3 DNA is TGCAGTGCTAGTCGGATCAGCGGGAGTTTGAACAATGAGCAGTTCTTC.

The chain couples TRBV10-3 to TRBJ2-1; 10 nucleotides align to TRBD2. V shed 5 bases and J 0 bases; nucleotides not matched to a gene: 19. CDR3 length: 21 amino acids. Per germline, CDR1 ENHRY and CDR2 SYGVKD. The CDR3 loop reads CAISTARLAGELISSYNEQFF. The CDR3 nucleotides read TGTGCCATCAGTACCGCCCGGCTAGCGGGGGAACTAATAAGCTCCTACAATGAGCAGTTCTTC.

To note about this clonotype: A read error may produce the germline difference seen at one junction end. This chain joins TRBV3-1 and TRBJ1-6; TRBD1 matches 9 bases. The CDR3 length is 17 residues. Germline V gene data show CDR1 as LGHDT and CDR2 as YNNKEL (reference sequence). CDR3 amino acids: CASSQAGTGFIGSPPHF. In DNA, the CDR3 is TGTGCCAGCAGCCAAGCCGGGACAGGGTTTATCGGTTCACCCCCCCACTTT.

The sample holds a few counts of this clonotype. The CDR3 coding sequence is TGTGCCATCTCCTTGCAGGGGAATTCGGGGGCTTTCTTT. Residues: CAISLQGNSGAFF. This rearrangement joins TRBV10-3 to TRBJ1-1; D possibly corresponds to TRBD1 (6 bases). V was clipped by 8 bases and J by 11 bases, with 21 bases between them. The CDR3 covers 13 residues. Germline V gene data show CDR1 as ENHRY and CDR2 as SYGVKD.

The chain recombines TRBV7-9 with TRBJ2-5; tentative D call: TRBD2 (8 bases). The CDR3 is 14 amino acids. Between the trimmed V and J ends, which lost 5 bases and 11 bases, there was a span of 21 bases. CDR1 is SEHNR, CDR2 FQNEAQ, per germline (reference sequence). The CDR3 reads CASSPGVSGTEQYF. The CDR3 nucleotides are TGTGCCAGCAGCCCCGGGGTTAGCGGGACAGAGCAGTACTTC.

The rearrangement joins TRBV29-1 to TRBJ1-1; the D gene is possibly TRBD1 (5 bases). This CDR3 spans 15 amino acids. V lost 5 bases to trimming and J lost 3 bases, with 19 bases between them. CDR1 and CDR2 from the germline V gene are SQVTM and ANQGSEA. CDR3 region: CSVLGVGGADTEAFF. The CDR3 bases are TGCAGCGTTCTCGGTGTCGGGGGAGCGGACACTGAAGCTTTCTTT.

This clonotype was seen many times. V usage is TRBV4-3 and J usage is TRBJ2-7; TRBD1 matches at 8 bases. This CDR3 comprises 14 residues. The ends lost 0 bases at V and 4 bases at J; junction bases unmatched: 2. CDR1 LGHNA and CDR2 YSLEER come from the germline V gene. DNA for the CDR3: TGCGCCAGCAGCCAAGATTACAGGGGGTACGAGCAGTACTTC. As protein: CASSQDYRGYEQYF.

This clonotype was picked up a small number of times. The V and J genes are TRBV4-2 and TRBJ2-7, with no clear D. Trimming pared 2 bases from V and 7 bases from J, leaving 12 bases between. In germline, CDR1 is LGHNA, CDR2 YNFKEQ. The CDR3 has 13 residues. The CDR3 DNA reads TGTGCCAGCAGCCAATCTGCCTTTACTGAGCAGTACTTC. It is translated as CASSQSAFTEQYF.

This chain uses TRBV15 with TRBJ1-5, with 7 nucleotides matching TRBD1. Germline V gene sequence: CDR1 LNHNV, CDR2 YYDKDF (reference sequence). The junction had 2 bases not matched to a gene; V was cut back by 3 bases and J by 3 bases. This CDR3 is 14 amino acids long. The CDR3 reads CATSRGQLNQPQHF. For the CDR3, the DNA is TGTGCCACCAGCAGGGGACAGCTCAATCAGCCCCAGCATTTT.

The chain couples TRBV20-1 to TRBJ2-5, with 7 bases that match TRBD1. The tail of the sequence fits TRBJ2-7 better, so the J call may be wrong. CDR3 size: 12 residues. Germline V gene data show CDR1 as DFQATT and CDR2 as SNEGSKA (reference sequence). The DNA of the CDR3 is TGCAGTGCTAGAGTAACAGGGGTCGAGCAGTACTTC. It is translated as CSARVTGVEQYF.

This chain connects TRBV28 to TRBJ2-1; D is unresolved. Trimming shortened V by 4 bases and J by 3 bases, and 7 bases separated the two germline ends. CDR1 is MDHEN, CDR2 SYDVKM, per germline. This CDR3 has 13 amino acids. The CDR3 DNA is TGTGCCAGCAGTTCCCAAAGCTACAATGAGCAGTTCTTC. It translates to CASSSQSYNEQFF.

The chain couples TRBV5-1 to TRBJ2-4; D is perhaps TRBD1 or TRBD2 (5 bases each). The J call is uncertain, as TRBJ2-7 better fits the DNA end. The CDR3 consists of 16 residues. Per the germline V gene, CDR1 is SGHRS and CDR2 is YFSETQ. CDR3: CASSLDGDPSFYEQYF. In DNA, the CDR3 is TGCGCCAGCAGCTTGGATGGGGACCCATCATTCTACGAGCAGTACTTC.

The chain is built from TRBV7-2 and TRBJ2-4; TRBD2 matches at 9 bases. Germline V gene data show CDR1 as SGHTA and CDR2 as FQGNSA. The CDR3 has 15 amino acids. The junction had 18 bases not matched to a gene; V was cut back by 8 bases and J by 13 bases. In nucleotides, the CDR3 is TGTGCCAGCTCCCCCCGGGGCGGGAGGGTCCTGGAGCAGTACTTC. Its protein product is CASSPRGGRVLEQYF.

This chain connects TRBV29-1 to TRBJ1-6; D is unclear. Germline CDR1 and CDR2: SQVTM and ANQGSEA. The CDR3 sequence is 12 residues long. V was pared by 7 bases and J by 5 bases, with 9 bases between. Here the CDR3 reads CSARDHNSPLHF. The CDR3 DNA sequence: TGCAGCGCTCGGGATCATAATTCACCCCTCCACTTT.

This chain connects TRBV5-1 to TRBJ2-5; TRBD2 aligns across 7 bases. The better agreement between TRBJ2-7 and the DNA end casts doubt on the J call. The CDR3 covers 15 residues. Germline values: CDR1 SGHRS, CDR2 YFSETQ. The CDR3 DNA sequence: TGCGCCAGCAGCTTCCAGCGGGGCCCGACCTACGAGCAGTACTTC. It encodes CASSFQRGPTYEQYF.

The chain employs TRBV7-2 and TRBJ2-1; 7 nucleotides match TRBD2. The CDR3 consists of 13 residues. Germline CDR1 is SGHTA and CDR2 is FQGNSA. V was clipped by 5 bases and J by 9 bases; unmatched bases: 7. In nucleotides, the CDR3 is TGTGCCAGCAGCATAATAGCGGGCGGTGAGCAGTTCTTC. Its translation: CASSIIAGGEQFF.